The 10 T cell receptor beta chains below were found in one sample sequenced in a study of PD-L1 blockade in urothelial cancer. Time point of the sample: pretreatment peripheral blood. Sequencing used immunoSEQ multiplex PCR; TCRdb keeps in-frame clones, though not all of them. The sample lists some 40,000 clones, over 75% occurring once. Sequenced here: PBMCs, sampled around atezolizumab (anti-PD-L1) treatment. The source of these receptors is a donor over 35 with urothelial cancer.

In regard to this clone: Germline is not matched at one junction end, which may reflect a read error. The V gene is TRBV5-1, the J gene TRBJ2-3, with 7 positions matching TRBD1. Germline V lookup: CDR1 SGHRS, CDR2 YFSETQ. The CDR3 is made up of 15 amino acids. The CDR3 DNA reads as TGCGGCAGCCAGACAGGGTCGGCGGGTCCAGATACGCAGTATTTT. As protein: CGSQTGSAGPDTQYF.

The gene calls are TRBV6-6 and TRBJ2-7; 8 positions agree with TRBD1. The germline V gene has CDR1 MNHNY and CDR2 SVGAGI (reference sequence). The CDR3 totals 14 residues. V was clipped by 2 bases and J by 1 base; unmatched bases: 1. In DNA, the CDR3 is TGTGCCAGCAGTTACGGACAGGGTTCCTACGAGCAGTACTTC. Its protein product is CASSYGQGSYEQYF.

The chain joins TRBV9 to TRBJ2-1, with D tentatively TRBD1 (6 bases). Germline loops: CDR1 SGDLS, CDR2 YYNGEE. CDR3 size: 15 residues. Trimming shortened V by 3 bases and J by 10 bases, and 20 bases separated the two germline ends. This chain's CDR3 is CASSAAGTSGVEQFF. CDR3 DNA: TGTGCCAGCAGCGCCGCCGGGACATCAGGTGTGGAGCAGTTCTTC.

V is TRBV6-1 and J is TRBJ1-2, with 8 bases that match TRBD1. The germline V gene encodes CDR1 MNHNS and CDR2 SASEGT. The J segment lost 2 bases and the V segment lost 3 bases, leaving 5 bases of the junction unmatched. The CDR3 extends over 15 amino acids. CDR3 sequence reads: CASSEAGGANYGYTF. The CDR3 region has the DNA TGTGCCAGCAGTGAGGCAGGGGGCGCAAACTATGGCTACACCTTC.

The chain combines TRBV7-6 with TRBJ2-6; tentative D call: TRBD2 (6 bases). V was cut by 5 bases and J by 3 bases, with 17 bases left in between. Per the germline V gene, CDR1 is SGHVS and CDR2 is FNYEAQ. The CDR3 loop spans 17 amino acids. CDR3 loop: CASSQKGRRGGANVLTF. The CDR3 DNA follows: TGTGCCAGCAGCCAGAAGGGTCGGAGGGGTGGGGCCAACGTCCTGACTTTC.

V usage is TRBV7-3 and J usage is TRBJ2-2; 10 positions match TRBD2. The germline V gene encodes CDR1 SGHTA and CDR2 FQGTGA. V was clipped by 6 bases and J by 5 bases; unmatched bases: 3. The CDR3 loop spans 14 amino acids. Here the CDR3 reads CASSLAGDTGELFF. As DNA, the CDR3 is TGTGCCAGCAGTCTAGCGGGAGATACCGGGGAGCTGTTTTTT.

This clone appeared a single time. The chain joins TRBV4-3 to TRBJ2-7; D ambiguous. Germline V CDR1 and CDR2: LGHNA, YSLEER. The CDR3 loop spans 16 amino acids. V lost 0 bases and J 0 bases, leaving 12 bases between the germline ends. CDR3 nucleotides: TGCGCCAGCAGCCAAGAACGCGCGGTGAGCTCCTACGAGCAGTACTTC. Residues: CASSQERAVSSYEQYF.

The rearrangement links TRBV9 to TRBJ2-1, with 7 positions matching TRBD2. This CDR3 is 14 amino acids long. Germline V gene sequence: CDR1 SGDLS, CDR2 YYNGEE. J was trimmed by 3 bases and V by 4 bases; bases with no gene match: 4. CDR3 sequence (DNA): TGTGCCAGCAGCCCGGGACTACACTACAATGAGCAGTTCTTC. As protein: CASSPGLHYNEQFF.

The chain uses TRBV11-2 and TRBJ2-5; D unclear. Trimming took 7 bases from V and 5 from J, leaving 14 bases between them. Germline lookup yields CDR1 SGHAT and CDR2 FQNNGV. The CDR3 has 13 residues. The CDR3 region is CASNPWPVETQYF. The DNA for the CDR3 is TGTGCCAGCAACCCCTGGCCCGTGGAGACCCAGTACTTC.

This clone showed up just a few times. The CDR3 protein is CSVGRRETQYF. CDR3 bases: TGCAGCGTTGGGCGGAGGGAGACCCAGTACTTC. The chain combines TRBV29-1 with TRBJ2-5, with D possibly being TRBD2 (5 bases). Germline V lookup: CDR1 SQVTM, CDR2 ANQGSEA. The CDR3 is 11 residues long. Trimming removed 4 bases from V and 5 bases from J, with 8 bases in between.